A single sample gave rise to the 23 T cell receptor beta chains below, sequenced in a study of CD8 T cells in Susac syndrome. It was with random hexamers that roughly 0.45 to 1 ug RNA was reverse transcribed. MiXCR, applied by TCRdb to the immunoSEQ multiplex PCR reads, yields one record per CDR3 protein. The sample shows 75,000 or so distinct CDR3 sequences, around 94% of them seen only once. The specimen sequenced was CD8+ T cells from PBMCs. These receptors were obtained from a human donor with Susac syndrome.

This sequence joins TRBV30 and TRBJ2-2; D is possibly TRBD1 (5 bases). The germline V gene has CDR1 GTSNPN and CDR2 SVGIG (reference sequence). The CDR3 loop spans 13 amino acids. Trimming removed 0 bases at V and 6 bases at J, with 8 bases between. The CDR3 loop reads CAWSVQVPGELFF. CDR3 nucleotides: TGTGCCTGGAGTGTACAGGTTCCCGGGGAGCTGTTTTTT.

This chain connects TRBV29-1 to TRBJ2-1, with a tentative D call TRBD2 (7 bases). Germline assignment: CDR1 SQVTM and CDR2 ANQGSEA. The ends were cut back, 7 bases at V and 9 bases at J, with 19 bases in the middle. The CDR3 has 13 amino acids. CDR3 nucleotide sequence: TGCAGCGATGGGGAGGGGGGCGAAGGTGAGCAGTTCTTC. This codes for CSDGEGGEGEQFF.

V and J are TRBV13 and TRBJ2-3, with 8 bases fitting TRBD2. This CDR3 region has 15 residues. CDR1 PRHDT and CDR2 FYEKMQ come from the germline V gene (reference sequence). V lost 4 bases and J lost 8; bases outside the gene matches: 11. The CDR3 DNA sequence: TGTGCCAGCAGCTCCATTAGGACTAGCCATCCTACGCAGTATTTT. Amino acids: CASSSIRTSHPTQYF. Supplemented by reference TRBV13 and TRBJ2-3, the full variable domain reads AAGVIQSPRHLIKEKRETATLKCYPIPRHDTVYWYQQGPGQDPQFLISFYEKMQSDKGSIPDRFSAQQFSDYHSELNMSSLELGDSALYFCASSSIRTSHPTQYFGPGTRLTVL.

The genes are TRBV7-2 and TRBJ2-3; D is perhaps TRBD1 or TRBD2 (5 bases each). CDR1 is SGHTA and CDR2 is FQGNSA in the germline V gene. V lost 1 base and J 6 bases, leaving 17 bases between the germline ends. The CDR3 has 16 residues. The CDR3 region is CASSLGRLRGEDTQYF. CDR3 DNA: TGTGCCAGCAGCTTAGGTCGGCTCCGAGGGGAGGATACGCAGTATTTT.

The chain links TRBV7-9 to TRBJ2-7; tentative D call: TRBD2 (6 bases). Trimming removed 5 bases at V and 5 bases at J, with 16 bases between. In germline, CDR1 is SEHNR, CDR2 FQNEAQ (reference sequence). This CDR3 spans 14 amino acids. The CDR3 protein is CASSPPEGRDEQYF. For the CDR3, the DNA is TGTGCCAGCAGCCCGCCGGAGGGCAGGGACGAGCAGTACTTC. Together with reference TRBV7-9 and TRBJ2-7, the CDR3 gives the full variable domain: DTGVSQNPRHKITKRGQNVTFRCDPISEHNRLYWYRQTLGQGPEFLTYFQNEAQLEKSRLLSDRFSAERPKGSFSTLEIQRTEQGDSAMYLCASSPPEGRDEQYFGPGTRLTVT.

This clonotype was detected once. The chain joins TRBV9 to TRBJ2-3; TRBD2 aligns across 7 bases. Losses at the gene ends were 4 bases for V and 6 bases for J; bases not matched to a gene: 11. This CDR3 comprises 15 residues. The V gene's germline CDR1 is SGDLS and CDR2 YYNGEE. The CDR3 loop is CASSPGLGSSDTQYF. The CDR3 DNA is TGTGCCAGCAGCCCAGGACTAGGATCATCCGATACGCAGTATTTT.

Only one count was recorded for this clonotype. The chain links TRBV5-4 to TRBJ2-3, with a possible D match to TRBD2 (6 bases). Trimming took 4 bases from V and 6 from J, leaving 12 bases between them. Germline V gives CDR1 SGHNT, CDR2 YYREEE (reference sequence). The CDR3 length is 13 residues. This chain's CDR3 is CASSATRGDTQYF. For the CDR3, the DNA is TGTGCCAGCAGCGCGACCCGGGGGGATACGCAGTATTTT.

This chain links TRBV2 with TRBJ2-7; D is unclear. The CDR3 extends over 12 amino acids. In germline, CDR1 is SNHLY, CDR2 FYNNEI. V shed 8 bases and J shed 0 bases, with 8 bases lying between them. The DNA for the CDR3 is TGTGCCAGCTGGTTTAACTCCTACGAGCAGTACTTC. Translation: CASWFNSYEQYF. Combining the CDR3 with reference TRBV2 and TRBJ2-7 gives the whole variable domain EPEVTQTPSHQVTQMGQEVILRCVPISNHLYFYWYRQILGQKVEFLVSFYNNEISEKSEIFDDQFSVERPDGSNFTLKIRSTKLEDSAMYFCASWFNSYEQYFGPGTRLTVT.

The CDR3 nucleotides are TGTGCCAGCAGCCAAGCCGGGGGGTACGAGCAGTACTTC. Its protein product is CASSQAGGYEQYF. The rearrangement uses TRBV3-1 and TRBJ2-7; 7 positions agree with TRBD2. V shed 1 base and J 4 bases; nucleotides not matched to a gene: 1. This CDR3 region has 13 residues. From germline, CDR1 is LGHDT and CDR2 YNNKEL (reference sequence).

The gene calls are TRBV4-2 and TRBJ2-7, with 12 bases lining up with TRBD1. Per germline, CDR1 LGHNA and CDR2 YNFKEQ. J gave up 0 bases and V 2 bases, and 8 bases lay outside the gene matches. The CDR3 extends over 18 amino acids. The CDR3 spells CASSQLGQGAISSYEQYF. The CDR3 DNA reads as TGTGCCAGCAGCCAATTGGGACAGGGGGCTATTAGCTCCTACGAGCAGTACTTC.

The CDR3 region is CASSLGQGANNEQFF. CDR3 in DNA: TGTGCCAGCAGCTTAGGACAAGGGGCCAACAATGAGCAGTTCTTC. J is TRBJ2-1 and V is TRBV7-8, with TRBD1 as a possible D gene (5 bases). V shed 1 base and J shed 5 bases, with 12 bases lying between them. Germline V gene lookup returns CDR1 SGHVS and CDR2 FQNEAQ. The CDR3 is 15 residues long.

This chain joins TRBV11-2 and TRBJ2-7, with TRBD2 matching over 15 bases. Germline assignment: CDR1 SGHAT and CDR2 FQNNGV. This CDR3 spans 15 amino acids. The J segment lost 4 bases and the V segment lost 7 bases, leaving 5 bases of the junction unmatched. DNA of the CDR3: TGTGCCAGCACCCCAGGGACTAGCGGGAGGTACGAGCAGTACTTC. Protein: CASTPGTSGRYEQYF.

The chain carries TRBV11-2 and TRBJ1-2; D ambiguous. Germline CDR1 SGHAT, CDR2 FQNNGV. V lost 5 bases and J 3 bases, leaving 10 bases between the germline ends. The length of the CDR3 is 13 residues. In DNA, the CDR3 is TGTGCCAGCAGCGCCACTGATGACTATGGCTACACCTTC. This encodes CASSATDDYGYTF.

V usage is TRBV19 and J usage is TRBJ2-1, with D hard to call. Deletions cut 0 bases from V and 8 bases from J, with 5 bases between. Germline values: CDR1 LNHDA, CDR2 SQIVND (reference sequence). The CDR3 sequence is 12 residues long. This CDR3 is CASSIDRDEQFF. The DNA for the CDR3 is TGTGCCAGTAGTATAGATCGAGATGAGCAGTTCTTC.

CDR3 protein: CASGGQSSGNTIYF. In DNA form, the CDR3 reads TGTGCCAGCGGGGGGCAGAGCTCTGGAAACACCATATATTTT. The J gene is TRBJ1-3, the V gene TRBV9; D is possibly TRBD1 (6 bases). This CDR3 has 14 residues. The germline V and J ends were trimmed by 7 bases and 0 bases, with 11 bases remaining between them. The germline V gene has CDR1 SGDLS and CDR2 YYNGEE.

This rearrangement joins TRBV3-1 to TRBJ1-4; a weak D match, TRBD1 (5 bases). This CDR3 has 16 residues. Per the germline V gene, CDR1 is LGHDT and CDR2 is YNNKEL (reference sequence). V lost 4 bases to trimming and J lost 4 bases, with 16 bases between them. CDR3 in DNA: TGTGCCAGCAGCCCCCTGTCTGGGGCAGATAATGAAAAACTGTTTTTT. Translation gives CASSPLSGADNEKLFF.

This chain joins TRBV6-5 and TRBJ2-7, with 10 bases fitting TRBD1. The germline CDR1 and CDR2 sequences are MNHEY and SVGAGI. CDR3 size: 14 residues. V lost 7 bases to trimming and J lost 4 bases; unmatched junction nucleotides: 7. The CDR3 region is CASNNQDRGYEQYF. In nucleotides, the CDR3 is TGTGCCAGCAATAACCAGGACAGGGGGTACGAGCAGTACTTC.

This rearrangement joins TRBV27 to TRBJ1-1, with TRBD1 as a possible D gene (5 bases). Germline loops: CDR1 MNHEY, CDR2 SMNVEV (reference sequence). This CDR3 comprises 15 residues. The V gene lost 6 bases and the J gene lost 3 bases, with 17 bases spanning the gap. CDR3 coding DNA: TGTGCCAGCAGCCTCTTGGGAGAAGGGGACACTGAAGCTTTCTTT. Translation gives CASSLLGEGDTEAFF.

The V and J genes are TRBV12-3 or TRBV12-4 and TRBJ2-7; D is tentatively TRBD1 or TRBD2 (5 bases each). The CDR3 totals 15 residues. Trimming took 3 bases from V and 7 from J, leaving 19 bases between them. CDR3 sequence (DNA): TGTGCCAGCAGTTTTCGGGGCACATCGTCCGGAGAGCAGTACTTC. This translates into CASSFRGTSSGEQYF.

V is TRBV7-9 and J is TRBJ2-7, with D maybe TRBD2 (6 bases). Per germline, CDR1 SEHNR and CDR2 FQNEAQ (reference sequence). With 2 bases removed from V and 2 bases from J, the gap between germline ends came to 7 bases. The CDR3 consists of 13 residues. The CDR3 sequence is CASSLPGAYEQYF. CDR3 DNA: TGTGCCAGCAGCTTACCGGGAGCCTACGAGCAGTACTTC.

V gene TRBV3-1 combines with J gene TRBJ2-7; D unclear. This CDR3 has 13 amino acids. The germline gives CDR1 LGHDT, CDR2 YNNKEL (reference sequence). Deletions cut 2 bases from V and 5 bases from J, with 10 bases between. For the CDR3, the DNA is TGTGCCAGCAGCCAACACCTCTCGGACGAGCAGTACTTC. Its protein is CASSQHLSDEQYF.

The rearrangement joins TRBV20-1 to TRBJ2-5, with D hard to call. The V and J ends lost 0 bases and 3 bases respectively, with 11 bases between them. Germline V gene sequence: CDR1 DFQATT, CDR2 SNEGSKA (reference sequence). This CDR3 spans 14 amino acids. CDR3 sequence (DNA): TGCAGTGCTAGAGATTGGGGTACGGAAGAGACCCAGTACTTC. It encodes CSARDWGTEETQYF.

The CDR3 coding sequence is TGTGCCAGCAGTTATCGGAGGGCCACAAGCAATCAGCCCCAGCATTTT. It specifies CASSYRRATSNQPQHF. The chain links TRBV6-2 or TRBV6-3 to TRBJ1-5; D gene ambiguous. This CDR3 has 16 amino acids. V shed 3 bases and J shed 1 base, with 13 bases lying between them. Per germline, CDR1 MNHEY and CDR2 SVGEGT.